The 23 T cell receptor beta chains reported below all come from one sample, sequenced in a study of blood T cell repertoires in COVID-19. Profiling relied on immunoSEQ multiplex PCR, and the TCRdb table lists in-frame clones only, not all of them. In the table there are tens of thousands of clones, approximately 90% of which are singletons. The sample was peripheral blood. These receptors originate from a man aged 45-65 years with active or convalescent COVID-19.

The chain combines TRBV28 with TRBJ2-2, with 7 bases that match TRBD1. There are 15 residues in the CDR3. With V trimmed by 6 bases and J by 3 bases, 7 bases remained unmatched. Germline V lookup: CDR1 MDHEN, CDR2 SYDVKM. CDR3 protein: CASSSGTADTGELFF. The CDR3 nucleotides read TGTGCCAGCAGCTCAGGGACAGCGGACACCGGGGAGCTGTTTTTT.

This chain links TRBV27 with TRBJ2-5; TRBD2 matches 7 bases. J gave up 1 base and V 3 bases, and 2 bases lay outside the gene matches. Germline-derived CDR1 and CDR2 are MNHEY and SMNVEV (reference sequence). CDR3 length: 14 amino acids. The chain's CDR3 is CASSLGGTQETQYF. Written as DNA, the CDR3 is TGTGCCAGCAGTTTGGGGGGGACCCAAGAGACCCAGTACTTC.

This sequence joins TRBV5-1 and TRBJ2-3; TRBD2 might be the D (5 bases). Deletions cut 1 base from V and 5 bases from J, with 17 bases between. The CDR3 spans 16 residues. CDR1 SGHRS and CDR2 YFSETQ come from the germline V gene. The CDR3 nucleotides are TGCGCCAGCAGCTTGTACGGGGTGATGGAGGAAGATACGCAGTATTTT. The encoded protein is CASSLYGVMEEDTQYF.

The chain uses TRBV7-8 and TRBJ1-1; maybe TRBD1 (6 bases). CDR1 is SGHVS, CDR2 FQNEAQ, per germline. The CDR3 is made up of 14 amino acids. Trimming left V 2 bases short and J 8 bases short, with 15 bases between. In DNA form, the CDR3 reads TGTGCCAGCAGCTTAATCAATGGTGGGACAGAAGCTTTCTTT. Its translation is CASSLINGGTEAFF.

This chain uses TRBV19 with TRBJ1-1; D is unresolved. This CDR3 is built from 16 residues. Trimming removed 8 bases from V and 3 bases from J, with 22 bases in between. Germline V gene sequence: CDR1 LNHDA, CDR2 SQIVND (reference sequence). The CDR3 here is CASFGGKLYRDTEAFF. The CDR3 nucleotides read TGTGCCAGTTTCGGAGGGAAGCTCTACCGGGACACTGAAGCTTTCTTT.

The chain uses TRBV7-2 and TRBJ2-3, with D perhaps TRBD1 (6 bases). The germline CDR1 and CDR2 sequences are SGHTA and FQGNSA. The CDR3 contains 15 residues. Trimming took 2 bases from V and 5 from J, leaving 14 bases between them. The CDR3 nucleotides read TGTGCCAGCAGCTTACTAGGGGGAGCCGTAGATACGCAGTATTTT. It codes for CASSLLGGAVDTQYF.

This clone was recorded a few times. The chain couples TRBV2 to TRBJ1-1; D ambiguous. CDR1 and CDR2 (germline): SNHLY, FYNNEI. The CDR3 is 13 residues long. V lost 6 bases to trimming and J lost 1 base, with 9 bases between them. This CDR3 is CASSKQPNTEAFF. The CDR3 DNA follows: TGTGCCAGCAGCAAACAGCCGAACACTGAAGCTTTCTTT.

The CDR3 reads CASSIGRGNTIYF. The DNA of the CDR3 is TGTGCCAGTAGTATAGGGCGCGGGAACACCATATATTTT. The chain joins TRBV19 to TRBJ1-3; D not certain. V lost 1 base and J 7 bases, leaving 8 bases between the germline ends. The germline gives CDR1 LNHDA, CDR2 SQIVND (reference sequence). The CDR3 covers 13 residues.

This chain connects TRBV28 to TRBJ1-1; 8 bases align to TRBD1. The V segment lost 8 bases and the J segment 0 bases; nucleotides outside the gene matches: 14. CDR1 is MDHEN, CDR2 SYDVKM, per germline. This CDR3 region has 17 residues. The DNA of the CDR3 is TGTGCCAGCGGGGAAATTCTGGGACAGGCGATGAACACTGAAGCTTTCTTT. It translates to CASGEILGQAMNTEAFF.

This chain joins TRBV6-2 or TRBV6-3 and TRBJ2-7, with TRBD2 matching over 7 bases. The length of the CDR3 is 16 residues. CDR1 is MNHEY, CDR2 SVGEGT, per germline. V shed 6 bases and J 0 bases; nucleotides not matched to a gene: 11. CDR3 residues: CASSDSRGSSSYEQYF. The CDR3 nucleotides are TGTGCCAGCAGCGACTCTCGCGGGAGCAGCTCCTACGAGCAGTACTTC.

The genes are TRBV20-1 and TRBJ2-2; D perhaps matches TRBD1 (8 bases). Germline assignment: CDR1 DFQATT and CDR2 SNEGSKA (reference sequence). The CDR3 runs 16 residues. Trimming removed 3 bases from V and 3 bases from J, with 17 bases in between. The CDR3, as DNA: TGCAGTGCTAGTCAACAGGGGGGGTTTGACACCGGGGAGCTGTTTTTT. It yields the protein CSASQQGGFDTGELFF.

V usage is TRBV5-5 and J usage is TRBJ1-4; 8 nucleotides align to TRBD1. Germline V lookup: CDR1 SGHKS, CDR2 YYEKEE (reference sequence). The CDR3 covers 15 residues. V lost 4 bases and J lost 4; bases outside the gene matches: 6. In DNA, the CDR3 is TGTGCCAGCAGCCCGCAGGGGGCGGGTAATGAAAAACTGTTTTTT. Translation gives CASSPQGAGNEKLFF.

J is TRBJ1-1 and V is TRBV7-3; TRBD1 is a possible D gene (6 bases). V lost 5 bases and J lost 4, with 11 bases in between. Germline V gene data show CDR1 as SGHTA and CDR2 as FQGTGA. This CDR3 has 13 residues. CDR3 nucleotide sequence: TGTGCCAGCAGCCGGACAGATCTCACTGAAGCTTTCTTT. Amino acids: CASSRTDLTEAFF.

The chain carries TRBV20-1 and TRBJ2-5, with D perhaps TRBD1 (6 bases). CDR1 DFQATT and CDR2 SNEGSKA come from the germline V gene (reference sequence). V was shortened by 3 bases and J by 4 bases, with 18 bases between the two germline ends. The CDR3 has 15 amino acids. This CDR3 is CSASQRAGAAETQYF. CDR3 nucleotides: TGCAGTGCTAGTCAGCGCGCAGGGGCGGCAGAGACCCAGTACTTC.

This sequence joins TRBV19 and TRBJ1-1; D is unclear. The CDR3 is 12 residues long. Germline CDR1 and CDR2: LNHDA and SQIVND (reference sequence). With 6 bases removed from V and 3 bases from J, the gap between germline ends came to 8 bases. The CDR3 DNA follows: TGTGCCAGTAGATGGAGAGACACTGAAGCTTTCTTT. Its protein is CASRWRDTEAFF.

This clone was seen more than once but under ten times. The J gene is TRBJ1-5, the V gene TRBV6-2 or TRBV6-3, with 7 bases aligning to TRBD1. Per germline, CDR1 MNHEY and CDR2 SVGEGT. The V gene end was trimmed by 5 bases and the J gene end by 0 bases; junction bases not matched to a gene: 4. This CDR3 has 15 amino acids. CDR3 nucleotides: TGTGCCAGCAGTAAAGGGACAGATAGCAATCAGCCCCAGCATTTT. Amino acid sequence: CASSKGTDSNQPQHF.

The genes are TRBV9 and TRBJ2-3; D not resolved. Trimming shortened V by 1 base and J by 2 bases, and 11 bases separated the two germline ends. The CDR3 totals 15 residues. Germline CDR1 SGDLS, CDR2 YYNGEE. In nucleotides, the CDR3 is TGTGCCAGCAGCGTACACGGTCCTTACACAGATACGCAGTATTTT. This encodes CASSVHGPYTDTQYF.

The V gene is TRBV28, the J gene TRBJ1-4; D possibly corresponds to TRBD1 (6 bases). The germline CDR1 and CDR2 sequences are MDHEN and SYDVKM. The V end lost 6 bases, the J end lost 8 bases, and 16 bases lay between the germline ends. The length of the CDR3 is 14 residues. CDR3 amino acids: CASSLRTRGEKLFF. Here the CDR3 DNA reads TGTGCCAGCAGCCTCCGGACTAGGGGGGAAAAACTGTTTTTT.

This clone was seen a single time. This chain links TRBV7-2 with TRBJ1-1, with D unresolved. The length of the CDR3 is 14 residues. The ends were cut back, 2 bases at V and 5 bases at J, with 12 bases in the middle. The V gene's germline CDR1 is SGHTA and CDR2 FQGNSA. The CDR3 loop is CASSLTGGGTEAFF. DNA for the CDR3: TGTGCCAGCAGCTTAACGGGAGGTGGGACTGAAGCTTTCTTT.

The V call is TRBV4-3, the J call TRBJ2-7; 7 bases line up with TRBD2. Trimming cost V 4 bases and J 7 bases; bases outside gene matches: 25. The CDR3 consists of 19 residues. Germline loops: CDR1 LGHNA, CDR2 YSLEER. CDR3 residues: CASSRSFTPGAGDWREQYF. The CDR3 nucleotides are TGCGCCAGCAGCCGTTCTTTCACCCCAGGCGCGGGAGACTGGAGGGAGCAGTACTTC.

This clone came up once. The V gene is TRBV7-2, the J gene TRBJ1-5; no clear D. V shed 3 bases and J shed 2 bases, with 5 bases lying between them. The V gene's germline CDR1 is SGHTA and CDR2 FQGNSA. The CDR3 has 13 residues. In DNA, the CDR3 is TGTGCCAGCAGCTTTGGAGGCAATCAGCCCCAGCATTTT. It encodes CASSFGGNQPQHF.

The genes are TRBV18 and TRBJ2-5; TRBD2 aligns across 8 bases. The J segment lost 1 base and the V segment lost 3 bases, leaving 13 bases of the junction unmatched. Germline V lookup: CDR1 KGHSH, CDR2 LQKENI. The length of the CDR3 is 18 residues. In DNA, the CDR3 is TGTGCCAGCTCACCCTTGACTAGCGCTCATGGCCTCCAAGAGACCCAGTACTTC. This translates into CASSPLTSAHGLQETQYF.

This clone was picked up one time. The J gene is TRBJ1-4, the V gene TRBV19; possibly TRBD1 for D (6 bases). Germline V CDR1 and CDR2: LNHDA, SQIVND (reference sequence). The CDR3 contains 18 residues. V shed 6 bases and J shed 0 bases, with 20 bases lying between them. The CDR3 here is CASRKGTGTKATNEKLFF. The CDR3 DNA is TGTGCCAGTAGAAAGGGGACCGGGACAAAAGCAACTAATGAAAAACTGTTTTTT.